The source of this TCR beta chain is a study of technical replicates of blood from a few donors. The CDR3 has 14 amino acids. Germline CDR1 is SGHRS and CDR2 is YFSETQ. V gave up 4 bases and J gave up 3 bases; unmatched junction bases: 2. TCRdb keeps only in-frame clones here, not all; method: immunoSEQ multiplex PCR. The repertoire consists of about 50,000 clones, with approximately 95% occurring once and the leading ten covering 0.39%. Input material: T cells isolated from PBMCs. The genes are TRBV5-1 and TRBJ2-7; TRBD2 agrees at 12 bases. This receptor was identified in a human donor in good health. CDR3 in DNA: TGCGCCAGCAGCCCGACTAGCGGGAGCTACGAGCAGTACTTC. Translation gives CASSPTSGSYEQYF. The whole variable domain, remainder taken from reference TRBV5-1 and TRBJ2-7, is KAGVTQTPRYLIKTRGQQVTLSCSPISGHRSVSWYQQTPGQGLQFLFEYFSETQRNKGNFPGRFSGRQFSNSRSEMNVSTLELGDSALYLCASSPTSGSYEQYFGPGTRLTVT.